This entry describes one T cell receptor beta chain. Antigen: not known. A second PCR, run for roughly 7 to 12 cycles, used a sample-barcoded 5' primer plus a J-beta primer mix. The template-switch adaptor was a 5' adaptor with 12 random nucleotides. It tagged each cDNA molecule. One entry per CDR3 protein, called by TCRdb with MiXCR from the 5' RACE reads. The sample has 700,000 or so distinct CDR3 sequences, 40% to 45% seen once; the top ten hold 25% to 30%. V lost 7 bases to trimming and J lost 6 bases; unmatched junction nucleotides: 15. Germline values: CDR1 SNHLY, CDR2 FYNNEI. The CDR3 has 16 amino acids. This sample is drawn from a study of blood T cells in healthy people across ages. The study, taken as a whole, reports: Measured against age, TCR beta diversity per million T cells decreased in a roughly linear manner.

Each donor had about 10 milliliters of peripheral blood drawn. The chain is built from TRBV2 and TRBJ1-2, with TRBD1 matching over 9 bases. The receptor was isolated from a man older than 75 in good health. Sequencing was performed on blood. CDR3 region: CASITQGAFRGDGYTF. The CDR3, as DNA: TGTGCCAGCATCACACAGGGGGCGTTTAGAGGAGATGGCTACACCTTC.